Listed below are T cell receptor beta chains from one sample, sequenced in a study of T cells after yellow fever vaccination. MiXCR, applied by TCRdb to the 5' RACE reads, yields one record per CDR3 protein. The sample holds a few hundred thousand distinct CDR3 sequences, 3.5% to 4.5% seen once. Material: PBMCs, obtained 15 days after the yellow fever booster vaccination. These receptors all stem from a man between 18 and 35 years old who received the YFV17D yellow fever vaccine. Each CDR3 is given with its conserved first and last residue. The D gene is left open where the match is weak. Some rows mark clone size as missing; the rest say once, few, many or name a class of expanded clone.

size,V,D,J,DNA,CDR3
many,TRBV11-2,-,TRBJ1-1,TGTGCCAGCAGCTTAGGGGATGGAGGAGAAGCTTTCTTT,CASSLGDGGEAFF
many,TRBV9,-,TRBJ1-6,TGTGCCAGCAGCGTAGGGCTTTTTAATTCACCCCTCCACTTT,CASSVGLFNSPLHF
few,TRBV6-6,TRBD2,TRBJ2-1,TGTGCCAGCAGGCTACGGGGGGGCCAAGATGAGCAGTTCTTC,CASRLRGGQDEQFF
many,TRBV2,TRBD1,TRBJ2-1,TGTGCCAGCAGACCCCGGGACAGGGGGAACAATGAGCAGTTCTTC,CASRPRDRGNNEQFF
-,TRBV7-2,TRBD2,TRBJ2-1,TGTGCCAGCAGCCAAACTAGCGGGACCTACAATGAGCAGTTCTTC,CASSQTSGTYNEQFF
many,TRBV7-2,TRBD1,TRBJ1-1,TGTGCCAGCAGCCGGGACAGATTTTTCACTGAAGCTTTCTTT,CASSRDRFFTEAFF
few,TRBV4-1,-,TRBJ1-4,TGCGCCAGCAGCCAATCGCGTATGGAAAAACTGTTTTTT,CASSQSRMEKLFF
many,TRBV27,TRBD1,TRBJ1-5,TGTGCCAGCAGCACAGGGGTCAGCAATCAGCCCCAGCATTTT,CASSTGVSNQPQHF
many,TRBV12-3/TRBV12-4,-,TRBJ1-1,TGTGCCAGCAGTTTCGCCCCTCCTGGGACTGAAGCTTTCTTT,CASSFAPPGTEAFF
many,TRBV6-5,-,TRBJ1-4,TGTGCCAGCAGTTACTCGACTGGAGGGGAAAAACTGTTTTTT,CASSYSTGGEKLFF
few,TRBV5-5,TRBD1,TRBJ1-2,TGTGCCAGCAGCTTGGCTGGACAGGGGATCATTGGCTACACCTTC,CASSLAGQGIIGYTF
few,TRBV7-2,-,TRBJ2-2,TGTGCCAGCAGCTTAGCCCCACTAGACGGGGAGCTGTTTTTT,CASSLAPLDGELFF
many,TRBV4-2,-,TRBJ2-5,TGTGCCAGCAGCCAACCCGGATTGTCCCAGGGAGAGACCCAGTACTTC,CASSQPGLSQGETQYF
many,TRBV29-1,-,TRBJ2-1,TGCAGCGTTGCTCCGGACAGCTACAATGAGCAGTTCTTC,CSVAPDSYNEQFF
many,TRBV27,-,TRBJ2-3,TGTGCCAGCAGTTTCAGGGGCCGAGATACGCAGTATTTT,CASSFRGRDTQYF
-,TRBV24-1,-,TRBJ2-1,TGTGCCACCAGTGAAAGGGACATCGGGGGTGAGCAGTTCTTC,CATSERDIGGEQFF
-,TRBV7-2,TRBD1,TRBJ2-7,TGTGCCAGCAGCAAACAGGGGTTCAACAGCGAGCAGTACTTC,CASSKQGFNSEQYF
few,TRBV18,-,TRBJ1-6,TGTGCCAGCTCACCATGGGCAGTGCTTAATTCACCCCTCCACTTT,CASSPWAVLNSPLHF
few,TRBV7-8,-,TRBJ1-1,TGTGCCAGCAGCAGCTGGACGGCGTCTATGAACACTGAAGCTTTCTTT,CASSSWTASMNTEAFF
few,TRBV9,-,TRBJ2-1,TGTGCCAGCAGCGTAGGTCCTTTGCGGGGCTCCTACAATGAGCAGTTCTTC,CASSVGPLRGSYNEQFF
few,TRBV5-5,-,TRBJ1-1,TGTGCCAGAAGTTATGGCCCGACTGGGGGCACTGAAGCTTTCTTT,CARSYGPTGGTEAFF
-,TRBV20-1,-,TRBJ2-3,TGCAGTGCTAGAGACCTCCTCCGGCGGGGTTTCACAGATACGCAGTATTTT,CSARDLLRRGFTDTQYF
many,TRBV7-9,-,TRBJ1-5,TGTGCCAGCAGCTCCAGGGGCCAGCCCCAGCATTTT,CASSSRGQPQHF
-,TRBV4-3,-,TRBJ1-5,TGCGCCAGCAGCCACACCACGGGGGATCAGCCCCAGCATTTT,CASSHTTGDQPQHF
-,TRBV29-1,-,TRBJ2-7,TGCAGCGTTGGACAGGACTCCTACGAGCAGTACTTC,CSVGQDSYEQYF
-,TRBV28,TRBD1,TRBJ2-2,TGTGCCAGCAGTTGGGGGACAGGGTCCGCCGGGGAGCTGTTTTTT,CASSWGTGSAGELFF
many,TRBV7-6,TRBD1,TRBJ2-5,TGTGCCAGCAGCTCCCCGGAGAAGACAGGGGGCGAGACCCAGTACTTC,CASSSPEKTGGETQYF
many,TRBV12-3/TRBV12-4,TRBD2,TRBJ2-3,TGTGCCAGCAGGCCCCCGGGACTAGAAACAGATACGCAGTATTTT,CASRPPGLETDTQYF
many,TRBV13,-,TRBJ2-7,TGTGCCAGCAGCTCCCGGGGGGAGGGGGACGAGCAGTACTTC,CASSSRGEGDEQYF
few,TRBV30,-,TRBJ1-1,TGTGCGGCGGACAGCCCATGGGAAGAAGCTTTCTTT,CAADSPWEEAFF
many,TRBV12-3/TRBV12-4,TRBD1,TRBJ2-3,TGTGCCAGCAGTTTAGGGCAGGGGGCAGGAGATACGCAGTATTTT,CASSLGQGAGDTQYF
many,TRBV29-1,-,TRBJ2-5,TGCAGCGTTGGGGGGCACAGCTCCCAAGAGACCCAGTACTTC,CSVGGHSSQETQYF
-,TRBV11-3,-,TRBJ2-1,TGTGCCAGCAGCTTAGATCCGGGCCGCAATGAGCAGTTCTTC,CASSLDPGRNEQFF
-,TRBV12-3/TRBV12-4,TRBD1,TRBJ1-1,TGTGCCAGCAGTTTCCGACAGGGGTCGGACACTGAAGCTTTCTTT,CASSFRQGSDTEAFF
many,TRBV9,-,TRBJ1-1,TGTGCCAGCAGCGTAGAAGGGGCTATAGGGACTGAAGCTTTCTTT,CASSVEGAIGTEAFF
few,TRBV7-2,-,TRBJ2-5,TGTGCCAGCAGCCCTCTCCAGGTAGTGGAGACCCAGTACTTC,CASSPLQVVETQYF
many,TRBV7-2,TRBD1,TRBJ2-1,TGTGCCAGCAGCTTGCCGGGGACAGGGAGGCATGAGCAGTTCTTC,CASSLPGTGRHEQFF
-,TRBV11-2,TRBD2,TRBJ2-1,TGTGCCAGCAGCCTAGCGGGAACCAATGAGCAGTTCTTC,CASSLAGTNEQFF